This T cell receptor (beta chain) was recorded in a study of metastatic and nonmetastatic thyroid tumors (dated by TCRdb to about 2020). As for the study more broadly: Repertoires were compared across peripheral blood and tumor or nodule tissue samples from malignant and benign thyroid patients. Here is what the overall study found, with its caveats: In both blood and tumor samples, TCR beta diversity was reported to be significantly higher in malignant tumors than in benign nodules.

Including the terminal cysteine and phenylalanine, the CDR3 comprises 15 residues. Just CDR3 DNA is preserved here, 45 bases in frame from base 1. From V the trimming removes 6 bases and from J it removes 6 bases, while the gene matches leave 6 bases of the junction unaccounted for. CDR1 is given as MDHEN and CDR2 as SYDVKM, both from the germline V gene. This clone was observed many times. Its recognized antigen is unknown. No much larger clone is present one base from it, and per-base qualities are unavailable. Other DNA variants within this sample encode the same CDR3. The library relied on PCR. Instrument on record: Illumina HiSeq 4000. High-throughput sequencing was used to profile the CDR3 region of the TCR beta-chain in every patient. From the authors' description of their analysis: Drawing on CDR3 differences between clinicopathological groups, the researchers built a classifier meant to tell apart patients with distant-metastatic papillary thyroid cancer. The Shannon index was used to measure repertoire diversity, and the Morisita-Horn index was used to measure how similar tumor and blood repertoires were. Clones were called with MiXCR by TCRdb after fastp trimmed the public reads at Q25, and only in-frame beta chains were retained. Here the V and J calls rest on TCRdb's processing, not on the authors' analysis. The sample profile shows about 40,000 clones; 11% of them were found once. The ten largest clones capture roughly 25% of the sample.

No treatment had been received by any patient before thyroid surgery. Using T-cell receptor beta sequencing, the researchers looked back retrospectively at clinical samples from patients, gathered between about 2011 and 2018. Specimen: blood. This receptor was identified in a female donor with papillary thyroid cancer or a benign thyroid nodule (not recorded which). Some clones in this sample may be carry-over from other donors' samples. In this chain, TRBV28 is recombined with TRBJ1-4, with 11 middle bases fitting TRBD1. The sequenced DNA is TGTGCCAGCAGAGGATGGGGACAGGGGGATGAAAAACTGTTTTTT. Translated, it gives CASRGWGQGDEKLFF. Beyond the CDR3, the reference TRBV28 and TRBJ1-4 genes provide the residues; the full variable domain reads: DVKVTQSSRYLVKRTGEKVFLECVQDMDHENMFWYRQDPGLGLRLIYFSYDVKMKEKGDIPEGYSVSREKKERFSLILESASTNQTSMYLCASRGWGQGDEKLFFGSGTQLSVL.